This T cell receptor (beta chain) was captured by sequencing in a study of blood T cell repertoires in COVID-19. The table came from immunoSEQ multiplex PCR; TCRdb's copy has only in-frame clones and leaves some out. The top ten clones hold around 4.5% of a sample with hundreds of thousands of clones, roughly 91% of them seen once. Germline lookup yields CDR1 MDHEN and CDR2 SYDVKM. The J segment lost 7 bases and the V segment lost 2 bases, leaving 7 bases of the junction unmatched. The length of the CDR3 is 14 residues. The TCR sequence derives from a woman in her thirties with acute or convalescent COVID-19. This chain links TRBV28 with TRBJ1-2; 7 positions agree with TRBD1. Material: peripheral blood. The DNA for the CDR3 is TGTGCCAGCAGTTTAAGGTTCACAGGGGTTGGCTACACCTTC. It translates to CASSLRFTGVGYTF.